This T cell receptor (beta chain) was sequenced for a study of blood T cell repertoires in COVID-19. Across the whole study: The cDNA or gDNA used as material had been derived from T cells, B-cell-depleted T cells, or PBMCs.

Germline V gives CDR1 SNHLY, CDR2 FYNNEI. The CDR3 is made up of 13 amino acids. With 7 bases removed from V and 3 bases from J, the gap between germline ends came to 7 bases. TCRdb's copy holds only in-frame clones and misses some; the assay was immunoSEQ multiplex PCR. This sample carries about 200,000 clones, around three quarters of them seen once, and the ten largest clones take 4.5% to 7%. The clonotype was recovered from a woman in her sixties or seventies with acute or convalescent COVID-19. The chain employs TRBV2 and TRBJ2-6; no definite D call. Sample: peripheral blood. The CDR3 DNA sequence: TGTGCCAGCATGAGAAATGGGGCCAACGTCCTGACTTTC. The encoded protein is CASMRNGANVLTF.